These 3 T cell receptor beta chains were sequenced from one sample in a study of T-cell memory formation after mild COVID-19. TCRdb re-derived calls from the 5' RACE reads in MiXCR, one entry per CDR3 protein. This sample has 380,000 or so distinct CDR3 sequences, with approximately 15% found just once. The sample was PBMCs or a T cell subset sorted from them (not recorded which). All receptors come from a man between 18 and 29 years old who had mild COVID-19 (a few samples of this study predate the infection). Cell type and time point are not known.

The table lists this clonotype with many counts. The rearrangement links TRBV7-2 to TRBJ2-1; D not certain. Germline V gene data show CDR1 as SGHTA and CDR2 as FQGNSA. V shed 2 bases and J shed 8 bases, with 10 bases lying between them. This CDR3 has 13 amino acids. CDR3 coding DNA: TGTGCCAGCAGCTTAAGCCCTCGGGATGAGCAGTTCTTC. Its protein product is CASSLSPRDEQFF.

The chain joins TRBV5-1 to TRBJ2-7; 11 nucleotides match TRBD1. The germline gives CDR1 SGHRS, CDR2 YFSETQ. This CDR3 has 16 amino acids. J was trimmed by 2 bases and V by 4 bases; bases with no gene match: 8. The CDR3 sequence: CASSTGQGAYPYEQYV. The CDR3 nucleotides read TGCGCCAGCAGCACTGGACAGGGGGCCTACCCCTACGAGCAGTACGTC.

This clonotype has ten or more counts. The rearrangement links TRBV4-1 to TRBJ2-1; TRBD2 matches 7 bases. Germline CDR1 is MGHRA and CDR2 is YSYEKL. V shed 0 bases, J shed 5 bases, and the junction held 4 bases outside the gene matches. This CDR3 region has 15 residues. The CDR3 region is CASSQEAGSDNEQFF. The CDR3 bases are TGCGCCAGCAGCCAAGAAGCGGGGTCAGACAATGAGCAGTTCTTC.